The clone carrying this T cell receptor beta chain was seen a few times. Its antigen remains unknown. Sampled while nominally healthy, donors likely had unrecorded immune exposures. CDR1 is MDHEN, CDR2 SYDVKM, per germline. With V trimmed by 5 bases and J by 5 bases, 4 bases remained unmatched. The CDR3 consists of 13 residues. This sample was taken from a study of cytomegalovirus exposure and HLA in healthy donors. Points from the study as a whole: On later analysis, the bulk of CMV-associated TCR beta chains appeared to be HLA-restricted.

Primers for the PCR totalled 60 Vbeta and 13 Jbeta. The repertoire was sequenced with immunoSEQ multiplex PCR; TCRdb's copy has only in-frame clones and lacks some. In the table there are 150,000 to 200,000 clones, about four fifths of which are singletons. The chain combines TRBV28 with TRBJ1-2, with 8 bases lining up with TRBD1. This receptor was identified in a man aged 50 to 60 in good health and CMV-seropositive. The sequencing sample was made of PBMCs. The CDR3 region has the DNA TGTGCCAGCAGTCTCGGACAGGGTTATGGCTACACCTTC. Residues: CASSLGQGYGYTF.